These 6 T cell receptor beta chains came from one sample sequenced in a study of identical twins. Using its own MiXCR run on the 5' RACE reads, TCRdb lists one record per CDR3 protein. This table holds around 500,000 distinct CDR3 sequences, 14% found once. This same sample was also part of a study on yellow fever vaccine responses in identical twins.

Sequenced input: CD4+ T cells sorted from blood. These receptors were taken from a woman between 18 and 30 years old in good health.

The chain recombines TRBV6-4 with TRBJ2-7, with D maybe TRBD1 (5 bases). The germline V gene has CDR1 MRHNA and CDR2 SNTAGT. The CDR3 contains 15 residues. Deletions cut 1 base from V and 5 bases from J, with 15 bases between. Here the CDR3 reads CASSDLWQGADEQYF. CDR3 bases: TGTGCCAGCAGTGACTTGTGGCAGGGTGCGGACGAGCAGTACTTC.

This clonotype has a handful of counts. J is TRBJ2-7 and V is TRBV28; 7 bases fit TRBD1. The CDR3 is 14 amino acids. Germline-derived CDR1 and CDR2 are MDHEN and SYDVKM. Trimming at V came to 6 bases and at J to 4 bases, leaving 9 bases not matched to a gene. CDR3 protein: CASRPTGKGYEQYF. DNA of the CDR3: TGTGCCAGCAGACCGACAGGGAAGGGGTACGAGCAGTACTTC.

The chain is built from TRBV29-1 and TRBJ2-1; TRBD2 aligns across 12 bases. Germline loops: CDR1 SQVTM, CDR2 ANQGSEA. V gave up 2 bases and J gave up 2 bases; unmatched junction bases: 13. There are 19 residues in the CDR3. The CDR3 DNA sequence: TGCAGCGTTGAACCAGGACTAGCGGGACCACAAATAGCCTACAATGAGCAGTTCTTC. Amino acids: CSVEPGLAGPQIAYNEQFF.

This clonotype was counted a few times. The chain recombines TRBV12-3 or TRBV12-4 with TRBJ2-7; a possible D gene is TRBD2 (7 bases). The CDR3 totals 15 residues. Trimming removed 2 bases from V and 7 bases from J, with 18 bases in between. CDR3 amino acids: CASSLWVLQGGEQYF. The CDR3 nucleotides read TGTGCCAGCAGTTTATGGGTTCTACAGGGAGGGGAGCAGTACTTC.

J is TRBJ2-7 and V is TRBV4-2, with TRBD1 matching over 8 bases. The CDR3 spans 15 residues. Germline V gene sequence: CDR1 LGHNA, CDR2 YNFKEQ. Germline trimming cut 0 bases from V and 13 bases from J; bases unmatched to any gene: 14. The CDR3 spells CASSQETGTGWPFYF. The CDR3 nucleotides read TGTGCCAGCAGCCAAGAGACCGGGACAGGTTGGCCTTTCTACTTC.

In its sample, this clonotype was seen many times. V usage is TRBV7-9 and J usage is TRBJ1-1; D unresolved. The CDR3 contains 13 residues. Germline V gives CDR1 SEHNR, CDR2 FQNEAQ (reference sequence). Between the trimmed V and J ends, which lost 8 bases and 2 bases, there was a span of 12 bases. CDR3 bases: TGTGCCAGCCTGGGCAGCCCTAACACTGAAGCTTTCTTT. It encodes CASLGSPNTEAFF.